This TCR beta chain stems from a study of cytomegalovirus exposure and HLA in healthy donors. As concerns this clone: Its target is not known.

Study outcomes and limitations: Rarity held for most TCR sequences, but there were some public TCRs that occurred in many donors.

Primers: 60 Vbeta forward and 13 Jbeta reverse. Produced via immunoSEQ multiplex PCR; TCRdb's table is partial and in-frame only. The sample carries about 98,000 clones, around 80% recorded once. The sequence derives from a man aged 40-49 years in good health and CMV-seronegative. Specimen: PBMCs.

The DNA for the CDR3 is TGCGCCAGCAGCCAGCTTAGGAACAGGGAAAATTCACCCCTCCACTTT. This sequence encodes CASSQLRNRENSPLHF. The chain links TRBV4-1 to TRBJ1-6, with a possible D match to TRBD1 (6 bases). The germline V and J ends were trimmed by 3 bases and 7 bases, with 16 bases remaining between them. The CDR3 spans 16 residues. Germline-derived CDR1 and CDR2 are MGHRA and YSYEKL.